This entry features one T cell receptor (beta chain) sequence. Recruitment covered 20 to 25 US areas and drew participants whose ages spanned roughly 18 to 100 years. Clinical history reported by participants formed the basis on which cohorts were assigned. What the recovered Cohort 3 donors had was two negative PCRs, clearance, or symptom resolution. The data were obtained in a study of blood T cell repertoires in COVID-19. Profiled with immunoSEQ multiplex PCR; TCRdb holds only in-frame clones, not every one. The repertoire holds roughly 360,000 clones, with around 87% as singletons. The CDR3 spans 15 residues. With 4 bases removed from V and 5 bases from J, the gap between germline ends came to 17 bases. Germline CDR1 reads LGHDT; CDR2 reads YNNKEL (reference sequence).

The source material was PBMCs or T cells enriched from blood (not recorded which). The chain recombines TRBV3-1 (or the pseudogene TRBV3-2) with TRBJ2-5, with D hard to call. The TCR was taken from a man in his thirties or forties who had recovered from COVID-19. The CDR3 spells CASSLDRLPGETQYF. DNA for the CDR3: TGTGCCAGCAGCCTTGATAGGCTCCCCGGGGAGACCCAGTACTTC.